This TCR beta chain derives from a study of CD8+ T cells in alopecia areata. Treatment meaning: oral pan-JAK inhibitor, 5-10 mg twice daily. Sequencing relied on a cDNA template that was reverse transcribed from extracted RNA. The protocol was immunoSEQ multiplex PCR, while the TCRdb copy is restricted to in-frame clones and leaves out a portion. The sample lists nearly 200,000 clones; 58% were seen once. This CDR3 has 13 amino acids. Germline values: CDR1 LNHDA, CDR2 SQIVND (reference sequence). Trimming pared 4 bases from V and 10 bases from J, leaving 14 bases between. This chain links TRBV19 with TRBJ1-5, with unresolved D. The TCR was taken from a human donor with alopecia areata. Sequencing was performed on CD4+ T cells sorted from blood, taken at week 24, from a patient treated with tofacitinib. The CDR3 nucleotides are TGTGCCAGTAGTAATACTCAGTCCCATCCCCAGCATTTT. Its protein product is CASSNTQSHPQHF.